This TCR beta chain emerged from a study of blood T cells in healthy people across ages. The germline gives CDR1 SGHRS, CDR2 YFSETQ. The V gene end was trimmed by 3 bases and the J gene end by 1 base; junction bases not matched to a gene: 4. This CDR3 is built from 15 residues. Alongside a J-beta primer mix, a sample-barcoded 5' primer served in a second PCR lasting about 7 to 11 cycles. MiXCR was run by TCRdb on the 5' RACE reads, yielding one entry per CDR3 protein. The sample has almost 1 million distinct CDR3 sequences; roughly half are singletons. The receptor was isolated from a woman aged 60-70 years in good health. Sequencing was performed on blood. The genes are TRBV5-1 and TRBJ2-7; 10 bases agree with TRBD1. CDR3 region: CASSSGQGVSYEQYF. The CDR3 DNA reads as TGCGCCAGCAGCTCCGGACAGGGGGTGTCCTACGAGCAGTACTTC.